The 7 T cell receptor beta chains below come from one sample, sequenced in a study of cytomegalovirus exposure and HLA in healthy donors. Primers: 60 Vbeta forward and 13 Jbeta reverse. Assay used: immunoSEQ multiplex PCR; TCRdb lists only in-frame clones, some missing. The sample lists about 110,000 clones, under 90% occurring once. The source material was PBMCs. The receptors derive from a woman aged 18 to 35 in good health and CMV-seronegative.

The DNA for the CDR3 is TGTGCCAGCAGCTACCGGCCGGGCAGGGGTACAATGAACACTGAAGCTTTCTTT. Protein sequence: CASSYRPGRGTMNTEAFF. This sequence joins TRBV21-1 and TRBJ1-1; the table names TRBD1, a call not compared with the DNA. TRBV21-1 has pseudogene status. There are 18 residues in the CDR3.

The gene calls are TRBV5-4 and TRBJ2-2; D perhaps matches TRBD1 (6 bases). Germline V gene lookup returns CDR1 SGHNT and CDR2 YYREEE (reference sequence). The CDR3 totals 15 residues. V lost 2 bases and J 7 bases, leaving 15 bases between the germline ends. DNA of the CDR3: TGTGCCAGCAGCTTCCCCGACAGGAGAGGCGGGGAGCTGTTTTTT. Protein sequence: CASSFPDRRGGELFF.

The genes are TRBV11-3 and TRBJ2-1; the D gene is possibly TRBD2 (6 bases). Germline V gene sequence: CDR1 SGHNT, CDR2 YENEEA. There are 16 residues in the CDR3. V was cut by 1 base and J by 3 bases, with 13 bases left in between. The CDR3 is CASSLGGIGGYNEQFF. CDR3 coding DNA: TGTGCCAGCAGCTTAGGAGGCATCGGGGGCTACAATGAGCAGTTCTTC.

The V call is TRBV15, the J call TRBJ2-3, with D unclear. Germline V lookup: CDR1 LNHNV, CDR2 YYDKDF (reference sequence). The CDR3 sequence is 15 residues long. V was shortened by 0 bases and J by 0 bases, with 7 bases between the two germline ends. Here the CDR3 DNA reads TGTGCCACCAGCAGAGAACTAACAAGCACAGATACGCAGTATTTT. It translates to CATSRELTSTDTQYF.

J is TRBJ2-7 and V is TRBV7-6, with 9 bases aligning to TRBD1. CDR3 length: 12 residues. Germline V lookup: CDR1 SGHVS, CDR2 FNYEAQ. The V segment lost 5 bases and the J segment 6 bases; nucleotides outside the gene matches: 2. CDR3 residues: CASSPTGGEQYV. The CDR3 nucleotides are TGTGCCAGCAGCCCGACAGGGGGCGAGCAGTACGTC.

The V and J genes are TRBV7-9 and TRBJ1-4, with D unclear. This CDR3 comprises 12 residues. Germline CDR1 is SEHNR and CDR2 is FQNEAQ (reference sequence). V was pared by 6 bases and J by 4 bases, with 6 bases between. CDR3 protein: CASSSINEKLFF. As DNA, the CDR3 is TGTGCCAGCAGTTCAATTAATGAAAAACTGTTTTTT.

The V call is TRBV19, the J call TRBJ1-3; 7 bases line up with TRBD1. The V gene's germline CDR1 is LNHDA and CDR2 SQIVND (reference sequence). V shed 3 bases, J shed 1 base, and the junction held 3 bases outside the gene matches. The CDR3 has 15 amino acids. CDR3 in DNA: TGTGCCAGTAGTATCAGCAGGGGGTCTGGAAACACCATATATTTT. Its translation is CASSISRGSGNTIYF.